Sequencing of this T cell receptor beta chain was carried out in a study of blood T cell repertoires in COVID-19. Background on the study: Samples taken during acute and convalescent COVID-19 were collected in the United States, Italy and Spain. Nucleic acid was either cDNA or gDNA, and it came from T cells, B-cell-depleted T cells, or PBMCs.

Authors' data handling: Reference gene primer amplification yielded estimated nucleated cell counts. Libraries were prepared by immunoSEQ multiplex PCR; TCRdb keeps only in-frame clonotypes and omits some of them. The V and J calls and clone size come from that table; D and trimming were worked out from the DNA. In the table there are a few hundred thousand clones, 80% to 90% of which are singletons. The CDR3 is 13 residues long. Per the germline V gene, CDR1 is SGHAT and CDR2 is FQNNGV. Trimming shortened V by 1 base and J by 3 bases, and 7 bases separated the two germline ends. This sequence originates from a woman aged 40 to 55 who had recovered from COVID-19. This chain links TRBV11-2 with TRBJ2-7, with a possible D match to TRBD2 (5 bases). What was sequenced was peripheral blood. CDR3 loop: CASSLVGSYEQYF. The CDR3 DNA is TGTGCCAGCAGCTTAGTGGGGAGCTACGAGCAGTACTTC.